Presented here are 8 T cell receptor beta chains from one specimen sequenced in a study of human T cells and chemical hapten exposure. TCRdb fed the RACE reads into MiXCR, producing one record per CDR3 protein. The table shows just under 350,000 distinct CDR3 sequences, with under 8% occurring only once. Time point: patch test 1, 2 weeks after DPC sensitization. Sample treatment: therapeutic diphenylcyclopropenone sensitization with weekly scalp DPC. The sequencing here drew on whole blood, taken in connection with sensitization to the hapten diphenylcyclopropenone (DPC). These receptors all come from a woman under 30 with alopecia areata. Some clones in this sample may be carry-over from other donors' samples.

V is TRBV28 and J is TRBJ2-7, with D uncertain. There are 13 residues in the CDR3. CDR1 is MDHEN, CDR2 SYDVKM, per germline. V shed 1 base and J shed 5 bases, with 9 bases lying between them. The CDR3 protein is CASSLSGPHEQYF. DNA of the CDR3: TGTGCCAGCAGTTTATCTGGGCCCCACGAGCAGTACTTC.

The chain employs TRBV20-1 and TRBJ2-7, with D hard to call. Trimming removed 5 bases at V and 0 bases at J, with 14 bases between. The CDR3 is 14 residues long. CDR1 and CDR2 from the germline V gene are DFQATT and SNEGSKA (reference sequence). The CDR3 protein is CSAGHPGSSYEQYF. CDR3 DNA: TGCAGTGCTGGTCATCCCGGTAGCTCCTACGAGCAGTACTTC.

The chain combines TRBV29-1 with TRBJ2-3; 7 bases match TRBD2. CDR1 and CDR2 (germline): SQVTM, ANQGSEA. The CDR3 is made up of 14 amino acids. The V gene end was trimmed by 6 bases and the J gene end by 2 bases; junction bases not matched to a gene: 8. CDR3 residues: CSVGGRTSTDTQYF. The CDR3 DNA sequence: TGCAGCGTCGGGGGGAGGACCTCCACAGATACGCAGTATTTT.

The V call is TRBV13, the J call TRBJ2-3; D is perhaps TRBD1 (5 bases). This CDR3 is 15 amino acids long. Trimming shortened V by 4 bases and J by 0 bases, and 11 bases separated the two germline ends. Germline CDR1 is PRHDT and CDR2 is FYEKMQ (reference sequence). The CDR3 DNA is TGTGCCAGCAGCTCCAGACAGACTAGCACAGATACGCAGTATTTT. As protein: CASSSRQTSTDTQYF.

This chain links TRBV12-3 or TRBV12-4 with TRBJ1-2; D is perhaps TRBD1 (5 bases). The CDR3 sequence is 16 residues long. The germline V and J ends were trimmed by 10 bases and 0 bases, with 21 bases remaining between them. CDR3 sequence: CAIWGLKGTTNYGYTF. The CDR3 nucleotides are TGTGCCATTTGGGGACTTAAGGGCACTACTAACTATGGCTACACCTTC.

In DNA form, the CDR3 reads TGCAGTGCTGCGACCCGGGCAGGTGGATTCCCTGAAGCTTTCTTT. Translated, it gives CSAATRAGGFPEAFF. The V and J genes are TRBV20-1 and TRBJ1-1; D ambiguous. V lost 5 bases to trimming and J lost 6 bases, with 22 bases between them. Germline-derived CDR1 and CDR2 are DFQATT and SNEGSKA (reference sequence). CDR3 size: 15 residues.

The genes are TRBV29-1 and TRBJ2-7; weak D call: TRBD1 (5 bases). V lost 2 bases, J lost 2 bases, and 13 bases lay in between. Germline V CDR1 and CDR2: SQVTM, ANQGSEA. The CDR3 has 14 amino acids. The CDR3 bases are TGCAGCGTTGAAAGTGACAGTCCTACCTACGAGCAGTACTTC. It specifies CSVESDSPTYEQYF.

The genes are TRBV7-3 and TRBJ2-1, with D uncertain. This CDR3 is built from 15 residues. Trimming took 4 bases from V and 0 from J, leaving 10 bases between them. Germline assignment: CDR1 SGHTA and CDR2 FQGTGA. CDR3 sequence: CASSYSVSSYNEQFF. The CDR3 nucleotides are TGTGCCAGCAGCTATTCGGTGAGCTCCTACAATGAGCAGTTCTTC.